The rows below give T cell receptor beta chains drawn from one sample of a study of beta chain features in type 1 diabetes. The data were produced by immunoSEQ multiplex PCR, yet TCRdb's version contains in-frame clones alone and is incomplete. The table lists about 170,000 clones, about 7.9% of them singletons. The specimen sequenced was central memory CD4+ T cells from blood. The receptors derive from a man younger than 35 with type 1 diabetes. CDR3s include the opening cysteine and the closing phenylalanine or tryptophan. The D gene is left open where the match is weak. Only part of the rows carry a size: once, few, many, or a class if the clone is expanded.

J: TRBJ2-1; D: -; size: few; V: TRBV30; CDR3: CAWSRQGGNNEQFF; DNA: TGTGCCTGGAGTAGGCAGGGAGGTAACAATGAGCAGTTCTTC
J: TRBJ2-5; D: -; size: -; V: TRBV9; CDR3: CASSARGETQYF; DNA: TGTGCCAGCAGCGCTAGAGGGGAGACCCAGTACTTC
J: TRBJ1-5; D: -; size: few; V: TRBV2; CDR3: CASSEPNQPQHF; DNA: TGTGCCAGCAGTGAACCAAATCAGCCCCAGCATTTT
J: TRBJ2-2; D: TRBD1; size: few; V: TRBV5-1; CDR3: CASSLGDRFTGELFF; DNA: TGCGCCAGCAGCTTGGGGGACAGATTCACCGGGGAGCTGTTTTTT
J: TRBJ2-3; D: -; size: few; V: TRBV7-2; CDR3: CASTQYGGGQYF; DNA: TGTGCCAGCACGCAGTATGGGGGGGGCCAGTATTTT
J: TRBJ1-1; D: TRBD1; size: few; V: TRBV30; CDR3: CAWSRMDGQAAFF; DNA: TGTGCCTGGAGTAGGATGGACGGACAGGCTGCTTTCTTT
J: TRBJ1-5; D: TRBD1; size: few; V: TRBV28; CDR3: CASSPQGGQPQHF; DNA: TGTGCCAGCAGCCCACAGGGGGGACAGCCCCAGCATTTT
J: TRBJ1-2; D: TRBD1; size: many; V: TRBV28; CDR3: CASRPGGVDGYTF; DNA: TGTGCCAGCAGGCCAGGGGGCGTTGATGGCTACACCTTC
J: TRBJ1-1; D: -; size: -; V: TRBV28; CDR3: CASSSGVHTNTEAFF; DNA: TGTGCCAGCAGTTCTGGTGTTCACACGAACACTGAAGCTTTCTTT
J: TRBJ2-1; D: -; size: few; V: TRBV19; CDR3: CASSIDREQFF; DNA: TGTGCCAGTAGTATAGACCGGGAGCAGTTCTTC
J: TRBJ1-2; D: TRBD1; size: -; V: TRBV5-1; CDR3: CASSLDRGGYTF; DNA: TGCGCCAGCAGCCTTGACAGGGGTGGCTACACCTTC
J: TRBJ2-5; D: -; size: many; V: TRBV30; CDR3: CAWSGSGETQYF; DNA: TGTGCCTGGAGTGGTTCAGGAGAGACCCAGTACTTC
J: TRBJ1-3; D: -; size: -; V: TRBV4-3; CDR3: CASSQDNPQGGNTIYF; DNA: TGCGCCAGCAGCCAAGATAATCCTCAGGGAGGAAACACCATATATTTT
J: TRBJ2-2; D: -; size: -; V: TRBV7-2; CDR3: CASSLASDYGELFF; DNA: TGTGCCAGCAGCTTAGCCAGTGATTACGGGGAGCTGTTTTTT
J: TRBJ2-1; D: -; size: few; V: TRBV5-4; CDR3: CASSFRSGAYNEQFF; DNA: TGTGCCAGCAGCTTTCGTAGCGGTGCCTACAATGAGCAGTTCTTC
J: TRBJ2-6; D: -; size: few; V: TRBV27; CDR3: CASSSEITPSGANVLTF; DNA: TGTGCCAGCAGTTCAGAAATAACACCGTCTGGGGCCAACGTCCTGACTTTC
J: TRBJ2-7; D: -; size: -; V: TRBV5-4; CDR3: CASSNTNEQYF; DNA: TGTGCCAGCAGCAACACGAACGAGCAGTACTTC
J: TRBJ1-5; D: -; size: -; V: TRBV19; CDR3: CASTLGASYQPQHF; DNA: TGTGCCAGTACATTGGGGGCGTCTTATCAGCCCCAGCATTTT
J: TRBJ2-1; D: TRBD1; size: -; V: TRBV11-2; CDR3: CASSLYPGDRVYNEQFF; DNA: TGTGCCAGCAGCTTATACCCGGGGGACAGGGTCTACAATGAGCAGTTCTTC
J: TRBJ1-2; D: -; size: few; V: TRBV28; CDR3: CASSRTSNYGYTF; DNA: TGTGCCAGCAGCCGGACATCTAACTATGGCTACACCTTC
J: TRBJ2-7; D: TRBD1; size: -; V: TRBV7-2; CDR3: CASSPGTGFYEQYF; DNA: TGTGCCAGCAGCCCTGGGACAGGGTTCTACGAGCAGTACTTC
J: TRBJ1-2; D: -; size: few; V: TRBV28; CDR3: CASRPGNYGYTF; DNA: TGTGCCAGCAGGCCGGGAAACTATGGCTACACCTTC
J: TRBJ2-5; D: -; size: few; V: TRBV28; CDR3: CASRLGPETQYF; DNA: TGTGCCAGCAGGCTGGGGCCGGAGACCCAGTACTTC
J: TRBJ1-5; D: -; size: -; V: TRBV28; CDR3: CASNHNRAGNQPQHF; DNA: TGTGCCAGCAACCATAACAGGGCCGGGAATCAGCCCCAGCATTTT
J: TRBJ2-1; D: TRBD1; size: -; V: TRBV18; CDR3: CASSRTGSNEQFF; DNA: TGTGCCAGCTCCAGGACAGGGAGCAATGAGCAGTTCTTC
J: TRBJ2-1; D: TRBD2; size: -; V: TRBV19; CDR3: CASSIIAGVANEQFF; DNA: TGTGCCAGTAGTATAATCGCGGGAGTCGCCAATGAGCAGTTCTTC
J: TRBJ2-5; D: -; size: few; V: TRBV5-8; CDR3: CASSPGVVRETQYF; DNA: TGTGCCAGCAGCCCCGGGGTAGTTCGGGAGACCCAGTACTTC
J: TRBJ1-1; D: -; size: few; V: TRBV9; CDR3: CASSVDWEGVTEAFF; DNA: TGTGCCAGCAGCGTAGACTGGGAGGGGGTCACTGAAGCTTTCTTT
J: TRBJ2-2; D: -; size: -; V: TRBV9; CDR3: CASSVGGTPTGELFF; DNA: TGTGCCAGCAGCGTAGGTGGGACTCCCACCGGGGAGCTGTTTTTT
J: TRBJ2-3; D: TRBD1; size: -; V: TRBV18; CDR3: CASSPGTGGVTGTDTQYF; DNA: TGTGCCAGCTCACCAGGTACAGGGGGCGTTACTGGCACAGATACGCAGTATTTT
J: TRBJ2-4; D: TRBD2; size: -; V: TRBV5-4; CDR3: CASSLALAGVAKNIQYF; DNA: TGTGCCAGCAGCTTAGCTTTAGCGGGAGTGGCCAAAAACATTCAGTACTTC
J: TRBJ1-1; D: TRBD1; size: few; V: TRBV29-1; CDR3: CSVDRSGQGGEAFF; DNA: TGCAGCGTTGACCGCTCGGGACAGGGGGGTGAAGCTTTCTTT
J: TRBJ1-5; D: TRBD1; size: -; V: TRBV28; CDR3: CASSSTTTGQEPQHF; DNA: TGTGCCAGCAGTTCGACGACGACAGGGCAAGAGCCCCAGCATTTT
J: TRBJ2-5; D: -; size: few; V: TRBV2; CDR3: CASSSDNQETQYF; DNA: TGTGCCAGCAGCTCGGACAACCAAGAGACCCAGTACTTC
J: TRBJ2-3; D: TRBD2; size: -; V: TRBV7-2; CDR3: CASSLRGLATDTQYF; DNA: TGTGCCAGCAGCTTAAGGGGACTAGCCACAGATACGCAGTATTTT
J: TRBJ2-5; D: TRBD1; size: few; V: TRBV5-1; CDR3: CASSTGTGPQETQYF; DNA: TGCGCCAGCAGCACCGGGACAGGGCCGCAAGAGACCCAGTACTTC
J: TRBJ1-5; D: -; size: -; V: TRBV15; CDR3: CATSRVQGVDQPQHF; DNA: TGTGCCACCAGCAGAGTCCAAGGGGTCGATCAGCCCCAGCATTTT
J: TRBJ2-1; D: -; size: -; V: TRBV16; CDR3: CASSARTPYNEQFF; DNA: TGTGCCAGCAGCGCCAGGACACCTTACAATGAGCAGTTCTTC
J: TRBJ1-2; D: TRBD1; size: few; V: TRBV30; CDR3: CALKTGAGYTF; DNA: TGTGCCTTGAAGACAGGGGCTGGCTACACCTTC
J: TRBJ1-6; D: TRBD1; size: -; V: TRBV19; CDR3: CATNDRGHSPLHF; DNA: TGTGCCACCAACGACAGGGGACACTCACCCCTCCACTTT
J: TRBJ2-1; D: TRBD2; size: many; V: TRBV7-2; CDR3: CASIHSGRGSYNEQFF; DNA: TGTGCCAGCATCCATAGCGGGCGGGGGTCCTACAATGAGCAGTTCTTC
J: TRBJ1-2; D: -; size: few; V: TRBV29-1; CDR3: CSVLDRANYGYTF; DNA: TGCAGCGTCCTGGACAGAGCTAACTATGGCTACACCTTC
J: TRBJ1-3; D: -; size: few; V: TRBV7-2; CDR3: CASSSLNTIYF; DNA: TGTGCCAGCAGCTCCCTTAACACCATATATTTT
J: TRBJ1-2; D: -; size: -; V: TRBV5-5; CDR3: CASSLYLANYGYTF; DNA: TGTGCCAGCAGCTTATACTTAGCTAACTATGGCTACACCTTC
J: TRBJ2-2; D: TRBD2; size: few; V: TRBV2; CDR3: CASSARGTSTVGELFF; DNA: TGTGCCAGCAGTGCACGTGGGACTAGTACTGTCGGGGAGCTGTTTTTT
J: TRBJ2-4; D: -; size: -; V: TRBV6-9; CDR3: CARGLGDIQYF; DNA: TGTGCCAGGGGACTTGGGGACATTCAGTACTTC
J: TRBJ2-7; D: TRBD2; size: -; V: TRBV5-4; CDR3: CASSTGRGGETYEQYF; DNA: TGTGCCAGCAGCACCGGGCGCGGGGGGGAAACCTACGAGCAGTACTTC
J: TRBJ1-1; D: TRBD1; size: few; V: TRBV2; CDR3: CASSEARTGAMNTEAFF; DNA: TGTGCCAGCAGTGAAGCTCGGACAGGGGCCATGAACACTGAAGCTTTCTTT
J: TRBJ1-1; D: -; size: -; V: TRBV28; CDR3: CASSFQGMPEAFF; DNA: TGTGCCAGCAGTTTTCAGGGGATGCCTGAAGCTTTCTTT
J: TRBJ2-7; D: TRBD1; size: -; V: TRBV18; CDR3: CASSPGTVHYGEQYF; DNA: TGTGCCAGCTCCCCTGGGACAGTACACTACGGGGAGCAGTACTTC
J: TRBJ1-5; D: -; size: few; V: TRBV30; CDR3: CAWSVLGNQPQHF; DNA: TGTGCCTGGAGTGTACTAGGGAATCAGCCCCAGCATTTT
J: TRBJ1-1; D: -; size: -; V: TRBV5-1; CDR3: CASSLERRNTEAFF; DNA: TGCGCCAGCAGCTTGGAAAGGAGGAACACTGAAGCTTTCTTT
J: TRBJ1-1; D: TRBD1; size: few; V: TRBV20-1; CDR3: CSARGDSEAFF; DNA: TGCAGTGCTAGGGGGGACAGTGAAGCTTTCTTT
J: TRBJ2-7; D: -; size: -; V: TRBV19; CDR3: CASSSLEAPYSYEQYF; DNA: TGTGCCAGTAGTAGCCTTGAGGCCCCATACTCCTACGAGCAGTACTTC